The rows below give T cell receptor beta chains drawn from one sample of a study of T cell responses to AZD1222 COVID-19 vaccine. Repertoires were generated with immunoSEQ multiplex PCR, while TCRdb's copy carries only in-frame clones and drops some. The repertoire consists of 95,000 to 100,000 clones, with 70% to 85% occurring once and the leading ten covering 14%. The specimen was peripheral blood, collected 28 days after the second AZD1222 dose. The receptors come from an adult who received the AZD1222 COVID-19 vaccine. Each CDR3 is given without its conserved first and last residue. A D gene is named only where the DNA matches it firmly.

V	J	D	CDR3
TRBV4-1	TRBJ2-2	TRBD2	ASSRGGTSSGELF
TRBV3-1/TRBV3-2	TRBJ1-1	TRBD1	ASSYRQGEGECF
TRBV6-6	TRBJ2-1	TRBD2	ASRRGLAGETYNEQF
TRBV4-3	TRBJ2-2	TRBD2	ASSQVAGSDTGELF
TRBV3-1/TRBV3-2	TRBJ1-5	TRBD1	ASSNRGDQPQH
TRBV21-1	TRBJ2-7	NA	ASSKVGRGGLYEQY
TRBV20-1	TRBJ2-1	TRBD2	SASGRMTSGGDNEQF
TRBV2	TRBJ1-2	NA	ASSVEGVYGYT
TRBV19	TRBJ1-6	TRBD1	ASRDRDNSPLH
TRBV5-1	TRBJ1-4	NA	ASSDGGSGNEKLF
TRBV11-3	TRBJ2-1	NA	ASSLDPSNNEQF
TRBV7-9	TRBJ2-3	TRBD2	ASSPLRGGTDTQY
TRBV2	TRBJ1-3	NA	ASRSTGHPNTIY
TRBV6-5	TRBJ1-4	NA	ASSSIGSGKEKLF
TRBV2	TRBJ1-5	TRBD1	ASTEQGARNQPQH
TRBV5-4	TRBJ2-1	NA	ASSLGRPEGYNEQF
TRBV7-3	TRBJ2-3	TRBD2	ASSLTGTGGGTQY
TRBV5-1	TRBJ1-4	NA	ASSLSGRREKLF
TRBV5-4	TRBJ2-2	TRBD1	ASSPRDRGIGELF
TRBV7-6	TRBJ2-2	NA	ASSLGGAAPGGELF
TRBV19	TRBJ1-6	NA	ASSISPDGYNSPLH
TRBV19	TRBJ1-5	TRBD1	ASSPRQGARQPQH
TRBV19	TRBJ1-2	TRBD1	ASRRHSGQGAYGYT
TRBV5-1	TRBJ2-7	NA	ASSPTNTGPRSNEQY
TRBV5-1	TRBJ1-3	NA	ASSLKWLGDASGNTIY
TRBV19	TRBJ2-3	NA	ASSPQFPRDPDTQY
TRBV29-1	TRBJ2-1	NA	SVELTPPAAQF
TRBV18	TRBJ1-4	NA	ASSPGRGDEKLF